The 5 T cell receptor beta chains presented below share a single source sample, sequenced in a study of PD-1 blockade in classical Hodgkin lymphoma. The protocol was immunoSEQ multiplex PCR, while the TCRdb copy is restricted to in-frame clones and leaves out a portion. Of around 30,000 clones in the sample, roughly 89% were seen once. Described time point: newly diagnosed, previously untreated cHL patient sample. Researchers used magnetic negative selection to pull out pure CD4+ T cells from thawed PBMCs. Input material: CD4+ T cells from blood. Receptors were obtained from a human donor with classical Hodgkin lymphoma.

V gene TRBV30 combines with J gene TRBJ1-3; D is undetermined. There are 12 residues in the CDR3. CDR1 is GTSNPN and CDR2 is SVGIG in the germline V gene (reference sequence). Trimming left V 0 bases short and J 4 bases short, with 4 bases between. The CDR3 nucleotides read TGTGCCTGGAGTGTAGTGGGAAACACCATATATTTT. Translating gives CAWSVVGNTIYF.

The chain recombines TRBV9 with TRBJ1-2; D unclear. V lost 4 bases and J 3 bases, leaving 7 bases between the germline ends. This CDR3 spans 12 amino acids. Germline values: CDR1 SGDLS, CDR2 YYNGEE. This CDR3 is CASSPLYYGYTF. Here the CDR3 DNA reads TGTGCCAGCAGCCCCTTATACTATGGCTACACCTTC.

V usage is TRBV7-9 and J usage is TRBJ1-1, with TRBD1 as a possible D gene (5 bases). The ends were cut back, 5 bases at V and 9 bases at J, with 16 bases in the middle. The CDR3 runs 13 residues. Per germline, CDR1 SEHNR and CDR2 FQNEAQ (reference sequence). The chain's CDR3 is CASSQREGMKAFF. The CDR3 DNA reads as TGTGCCAGCAGCCAAAGGGAGGGGATGAAAGCTTTCTTT.

V usage is TRBV5-1 and J usage is TRBJ2-1; D unclear. The CDR3 spans 17 residues. Per germline, CDR1 SGHRS and CDR2 YFSETQ. V lost 0 bases, J lost 0 bases, and 13 bases lay in between. DNA of the CDR3: TGCGCCAGCAGCTTGGCCTATCGCCTGAGCTCCTACAATGAGCAGTTCTTC. Protein: CASSLAYRLSSYNEQFF.

J is TRBJ2-5 and V is TRBV6-5, with TRBD2 matching 7 bases. Trimming took 2 bases from V and 3 from J; bases not matched to a gene: 0. Germline V gene sequence: CDR1 MNHEY, CDR2 SVGAGI. The CDR3 consists of 13 residues. This CDR3 is CASSYGGEETQYF. In DNA, the CDR3 is TGTGCCAGCAGTTACGGGGGGGAAGAGACCCAGTACTTC.